This T cell receptor (beta chain) was recorded in a study of blood T cell repertoires in COVID-19. For the study at large: The study drew acute and convalescent COVID-19 samples from the United States, Italy and Spain. From T cells, B-cell-depleted T cells, or PBMCs came the material, which was cDNA or gDNA.

The authors' processing: Reference gene primers were amplified, and this amplification served to estimate nucleated cell counts. Some clones are missing from TCRdb's copy, which holds only in-frame ones; the method was immunoSEQ multiplex PCR. V and J calls and clone size are those listed in that table; D and trimming were worked out from the DNA. The table lists roughly 260,000 clones, 70% to 85% of them singletons. Trimming took 3 bases from V and 6 from J, leaving 12 bases between them. CDR1 and CDR2 from the germline V gene are MDHEN and SYDVKM. This CDR3 region has 13 residues. This chain joins TRBV28 and TRBJ2-7, with TRBD1 as a possible D gene (6 bases). The source of this sequence is a woman between 40 and 55 years old with active or convalescent COVID-19. The sequenced sample was peripheral blood. The CDR3 region is CASSFRGTTEQYF. As DNA, the CDR3 is TGTGCCAGCAGTTTTAGGGGGACCACCGAGCAGTACTTC.